Sequencing of this T cell receptor (beta chain) was carried out in a study of regulatory T cells in long-lasting Graves disease. Study-wide points: Sample size was small, which may have lowered accuracy. New patients shared about a thousand public clonotypes, fewer than the 2,500 to 3,500 shared by persistent patients.

Time point given: newly diagnosed GD, antithyroid drugs for less than 3 months. There was RNA extracted from PBMCs, and the TCR library was made from it. Diagnosing Graves' disease relied on the American Thyroid Association guidelines. V lost 4 bases, J lost 3 bases, and 16 bases lay in between. This CDR3 has 15 residues. Germline loops: CDR1 MGHRA, CDR2 YSYEKL. This clonotype was seen ten or more times. Its specificity is unknown. Through Arm-PCR of CDR3 regions and iRepertoire HTBI primers, TCR beta libraries were built. TCRdb re-called the multiplex PCR reads with MiXCR, one entry per CDR3 protein. The table lists roughly 380,000 distinct CDR3 sequences, 15% of them singletons, with about a fifth in the top ten.

The chain is built from TRBV4-1 and TRBJ2-7; D gene unclear. The source is a female donor with Graves disease. The starting material was peripheral blood mononuclear cells (PBMCs), obtained at new diagnosis, from a patient treated with antithyroid drugs. The CDR3 protein is CASSLPLARIYEQYF. The CDR3 coding sequence is TGCGCCAGCAGCCTCCCCCTCGCCAGGATCTACGAGCAGTACTTC.